Below are 21 T cell receptor beta chains sequenced from a single sample in a study of T cells after yellow fever vaccination. A single record per CDR3 protein comes from TCRdb applying MiXCR to the 5' RACE reads. The top ten hold roughly 17% of the sample, which has under 700,000 distinct CDR3 sequences, roughly 17% seen once. The sequenced sample was PBMCs, obtained around 5 days after the first yellow fever vaccination. The receptors were gathered from a man aged 18 to 30 who received the YFV17D yellow fever vaccine.

This rearrangement joins TRBV5-1 to TRBJ1-4; the D is unclear. Germline CDR1 reads SGHRS; CDR2 reads YFSETQ. The V gene lost 1 base and the J gene lost 8 bases, with 15 bases spanning the gap. This CDR3 has 15 amino acids. CDR3 amino acids: CASSLLGTLMEKLFF. The CDR3 nucleotides read TGCGCCAGCAGCTTGCTCGGAACCCTAATGGAAAAACTGTTTTTT.

This chain uses TRBV4-2 with TRBJ1-6, with TRBD1 as a possible D gene (5 bases). V dropped 1 base and J dropped 2 bases, with 15 bases sitting between them. CDR1 LGHNA and CDR2 YNFKEQ come from the germline V gene. The CDR3 is 18 residues long. The CDR3 nucleotides read TGTGCCAGCAGCCAAGTTGGGGCACTCAGCACCTATAATTCACCCCTCCACTTT. Protein: CASSQVGALSTYNSPLHF.

This clonotype appeared a few times. The V call is TRBV20-1, the J call TRBJ1-5; D ambiguous. The CDR3 totals 13 residues. Between the trimmed V and J ends, which lost 0 bases and 6 bases, there was a span of 9 bases. In germline, CDR1 is DFQATT, CDR2 SNEGSKA (reference sequence). CDR3 in amino acids: CSARDRGGQPQHF. The CDR3 nucleotides read TGCAGTGCTAGAGATCGGGGAGGTCAGCCCCAGCATTTT.

The rearrangement uses TRBV9 and TRBJ2-5, with 10 bases lining up with TRBD1. Germline CDR1 SGDLS, CDR2 YYNGEE. The V gene end was trimmed by 4 bases and the J gene end by 4 bases; junction bases not matched to a gene: 13. The CDR3 is 17 amino acids. This CDR3 is CASSSKPDRGMSETQYF. The CDR3 DNA sequence: TGTGCCAGCAGCTCCAAACCGGACAGGGGGATGTCAGAGACCCAGTACTTC.

The table lists this clonotype with a few counts. This chain links TRBV11-2 with TRBJ2-1, with 9 bases aligning to TRBD2. With 5 bases clipped from V and 1 base from J, the junction kept 6 bases outside the gene matches. This CDR3 spans 16 amino acids. Per germline, CDR1 SGHAT and CDR2 FQNNGV. CDR3 sequence (DNA): TGTGCCAGCAGCCGTAGCGGGGGTCGATCCTACAATGAGCAGTTCTTC. Its translation: CASSRSGGRSYNEQFF.

This clonotype was picked up a small number of times. This chain uses TRBV10-3 with TRBJ2-1; D perhaps matches TRBD2 (7 bases). The CDR3 contains 14 residues. From germline, CDR1 is ENHRY and CDR2 SYGVKD. Deletions cut 0 bases from V and 5 bases from J, with 8 bases between. DNA for the CDR3: TGTGCCATCAGTGAGTCGGGGGGGCACAATGAGCAGTTCTTC. Amino acids: CAISESGGHNEQFF.

This chain's CDR3 is CASSLAGVSGANVLTF. The CDR3 DNA sequence: TGTGCCAGCAGCTTGGCAGGAGTCTCTGGGGCCAACGTCCTGACTTTC. The chain is built from TRBV5-5 and TRBJ2-6, with D hard to call. Germline CDR1 and CDR2: SGHKS and YYEKEE (reference sequence). The CDR3 is 16 residues long. Trimming pared 0 bases from V and 0 bases from J, leaving 7 bases between.

This clonotype has only a few counts. The CDR3 DNA sequence: TGTGCCAGCAGCTTAGATGAGCGGGGGCCCCCCGATACGCAGTATTTT. It is translated as CASSLDERGPPDTQYF. This rearrangement joins TRBV7-8 to TRBJ2-3, with 8 bases matching TRBD2. The ends lost 1 base at V and 6 bases at J; junction bases unmatched: 9. The CDR3 spans 16 residues. The V gene's germline CDR1 is SGHVS and CDR2 FQNEAQ. Drawing the rest from reference TRBV7-8 and TRBJ2-3, the complete variable domain is GAGVSQSPRYKVAKRGQDVALRCDPISGHVSLFWYQQALGQGPEFLTYFQNEAQLDKSGLPSDRFFAERPEGSVSTLKIQRTQQEDSAVYLCASSLDERGPPDTQYFGPGTRLTVL.

This clonotype was observed a handful of times. V is TRBV19 and J is TRBJ2-2; 9 positions match TRBD1. The CDR3 totals 14 residues. After removal of 7 bases from V and 6 bases from J, the junction contained 6 bases not matched to a gene. Germline CDR1 and CDR2: LNHDA and SQIVND (reference sequence). In DNA, the CDR3 is TGTGCCAGTACTATCGGGACAGGGCCCGGGGAGCTGTTTTTT. It encodes CASTIGTGPGELFF. Full variable domain (rest looked up from reference TRBV19 and TRBJ2-2): DGGITQSPKYLFRKEGQNVTLSCEQNLNHDAMYWYRQDPGQGLRLIYYSQIVNDFQKGDIAEGYSVSREKKESFPLTVTSAQKNPTAFYLCASTIGTGPGELFFGEGSRLTVL.

The sample holds many counts of this clonotype. In DNA form, the CDR3 reads TGTGCCAGCAGCACGTACCAAGAGACCCAGTACTTC. It yields the protein CASSTYQETQYF. The chain couples TRBV7-9 to TRBJ2-5; no firm D call. V shed 5 bases and J shed 0 bases, with 4 bases lying between them. The CDR3 runs 12 residues. Germline CDR1 is SEHNR and CDR2 is FQNEAQ (reference sequence).

This clonotype was counted a few times. The rearrangement uses TRBV6-2 or TRBV6-3 and TRBJ2-7, with D unresolved. This CDR3 is 13 amino acids long. Germline values: CDR1 MNHEY, CDR2 SVGEGT. Trimming shortened V by 0 bases and J by 3 bases, and 6 bases separated the two germline ends. CDR3: CASSYSGNYEQYF. The DNA for the CDR3 is TGTGCCAGCAGTTACTCGGGCAACTACGAGCAGTACTTC.

V usage is TRBV15 and J usage is TRBJ2-7, with D possibly being TRBD1 (7 bases). V dropped 3 bases and J dropped 3 bases, with 18 bases sitting between them. In germline, CDR1 is LNHNV, CDR2 YYDKDF (reference sequence). CDR3 length: 16 amino acids. CDR3 DNA sequence: TGTGCCACCAGCAGTCGAGGCGGGGACAGAGTCTACGAGCAGTACTTC. It yields the protein CATSSRGGDRVYEQYF. The complete variable domain, with remaining parts taken from reference TRBV15 and TRBJ2-7, reads DAMVIQNPRYQVTQFGKPVTLSCSQTLNHNVMYWYQQKSSQAPKLLFHYYDKDFNNEADTPDNFQSRRPNTSFCFLDIRSPGLGDTAMYLCATSSRGGDRVYEQYFGPGTRLTVT.

This clonotype has a handful of counts. J is TRBJ2-7 and V is TRBV7-9, with D unclear. The V gene's germline CDR1 is SEHNR and CDR2 FQNEAQ (reference sequence). The CDR3 contains 13 residues. The ends were cut back, 6 bases at V and 0 bases at J, with 9 bases in the middle. CDR3 region: CASRAVNSYEQYF. For the CDR3, the DNA is TGTGCCAGCAGGGCCGTTAACTCCTACGAGCAGTACTTC.

V and J are TRBV5-1 and TRBJ1-2; TRBD1 might be the D (6 bases). The CDR3 runs 15 residues. Germline values: CDR1 SGHRS, CDR2 YFSETQ. V dropped 5 bases and J dropped 4 bases, with 18 bases sitting between them. CDR3 region: CASRLEGGESYGYTF. The CDR3 DNA reads TGCGCCAGCAGGCTTGAGGGGGGCGAATCCTATGGCTACACCTTC. Using reference TRBV5-1 and TRBJ1-2 for the parts outside the CDR3, the full variable domain is KAGVTQTPRYLIKTRGQQVTLSCSPISGHRSVSWYQQTPGQGLQFLFEYFSETQRNKGNFPGRFSGRQFSNSRSEMNVSTLELGDSALYLCASRLEGGESYGYTFGSGTRLTVV.

J is TRBJ2-3 and V is TRBV4-3, with 8 bases identical to TRBD2. The J segment lost 0 bases and the V segment lost 4 bases, leaving 12 bases of the junction unmatched. Germline V gives CDR1 LGHNA, CDR2 YSLEER. This CDR3 is built from 18 residues. In DNA form, the CDR3 reads TGCGCCAGCAGCCTCTTGTTTCTAGCGGGTACTAGCACAGATACGCAGTATTTT. Protein: CASSLLFLAGTSTDTQYF.

This clonotype was counted ten times or more. This sequence joins TRBV7-7 and TRBJ2-5; 11 nucleotides match TRBD2. V was clipped by 1 base and J by 1 base; unmatched bases: 2. The CDR3 is made up of 16 amino acids. Per the germline V gene, CDR1 is SSHAT and CDR2 is FNYEAQ (reference sequence). CDR3 bases: TGTGCCAGCAGCTTAGGCCTAGCGGGGGGCCAAGAGACCCAGTACTTC. It yields the protein CASSLGLAGGQETQYF.

The chain is built from TRBV4-1 and TRBJ2-7; unclear D gene. V lost 1 base, J lost 5 bases, and 15 bases lay in between. Germline CDR1 MGHRA, CDR2 YSYEKL. There are 15 residues in the CDR3. The CDR3 DNA reads as TGCGCCAGCAGCCAAGTAGGGAATTCTGGGGACGAGCAGTACTTC. The encoded protein is CASSQVGNSGDEQYF.

The chain is built from TRBV12-3 or TRBV12-4 and TRBJ2-2; no definite D call. V was pared by 2 bases and J by 5 bases, with 9 bases between. The CDR3 runs to 14 residues. In DNA, the CDR3 is TGTGCCAGCAGTTTAATAGTTTATACCGGGGAGCTGTTTTTT. It yields the protein CASSLIVYTGELFF.

The gene calls are TRBV6-1 and TRBJ2-4; 9 bases align to TRBD2. With V trimmed by 5 bases and J by 3 bases, 5 bases remained unmatched. The length of the CDR3 is 15 residues. CDR1 is MNHNS and CDR2 is SASEGT in the germline V gene. The CDR3 region is CASSRLAAGKNIQYF. The CDR3 DNA reads TGTGCCAGCAGTCGACTAGCGGCTGGCAAAAACATTCAGTACTTC.

The chain carries TRBV4-3 and TRBJ1-1; the D is unclear. This CDR3 is built from 17 residues. CDR1 LGHNA and CDR2 YSLEER come from the germline V gene. Trimming cost V 3 bases and J 0 bases, with 17 bases left between them. The CDR3 here is CASSQNRQTLMNTEAFF. The CDR3 DNA is TGCGCCAGCAGCCAGAATAGGCAGACTCTCATGAACACTGAAGCTTTCTTT.

V is TRBV30 and J is TRBJ2-7, with 8 bases identical to TRBD1. This CDR3 is 13 amino acids long. The germline V gene encodes CDR1 GTSNPN and CDR2 SVGIG (reference sequence). V lost 0 bases, J lost 9 bases, and 7 bases stayed unmatched. The CDR3 sequence: CAWSVDRGFAQYF. The CDR3 DNA is TGTGCCTGGAGTGTTGACAGGGGATTCGCGCAGTACTTC. Complete variable domain (other parts from reference TRBV30 and TRBJ2-7): SQTIHQWPATLVQPVGSPLSLECTVEGTSNPNLYWYRQAAGRGLQLLFYSVGIGQISSEVPQNLSASRPQDRQFILSSKKLLLSDSGFYLCAWSVDRGFAQYFGPGTRLTVT.